This T cell receptor (beta chain) was sequenced for a study of T cell repertoires in cytomegalovirus infection. Across the whole study: Public TCR beta signatures indicated both CMV infection and matching HLA type. Study outcomes and limitations: Identification of carriers of CMV plus the relevant HLA was achieved through cumulative public TCR beta family frequency. There were HLA-C-restricted CMV-specific TCR beta clonotypes dominating the ex vivo response.

Trimming took 7 bases from V and 0 from J, leaving 9 bases between them. The germline V gene encodes CDR1 SQVTM and CDR2 ANQGSEA. This CDR3 comprises 12 residues. With regard to this clonotype: The antigen is undetermined.

A single record per CDR3 protein comes from TCRdb applying MiXCR to the reads. This sample has about 220,000 distinct CDR3 sequences, with about 38% found just once. This chain links TRBV29-1 with TRBJ1-1, with D uncertain. The sequencing used CD8+ T cells from cultured PBMCs, collected from culture after CMV antigen stimulation. This TCR derives from a human donor in good health (CMV status not recorded). Some clones in this sample may be carry-over from other donors' samples. CDR3 sequence (DNA): TGCAGCGGCACTCGACTGAACACTGAAGCTTTCTTT. The encoded protein is CSGTRLNTEAFF.